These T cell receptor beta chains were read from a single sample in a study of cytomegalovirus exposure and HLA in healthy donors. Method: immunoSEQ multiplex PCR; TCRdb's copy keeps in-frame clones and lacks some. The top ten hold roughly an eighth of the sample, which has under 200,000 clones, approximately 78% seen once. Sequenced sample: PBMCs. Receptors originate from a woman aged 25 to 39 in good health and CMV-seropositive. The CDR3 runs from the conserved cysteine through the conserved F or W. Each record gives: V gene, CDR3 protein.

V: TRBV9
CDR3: CASSVVTGPNTEAFF

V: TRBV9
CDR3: CASSVTRAGNTIYF

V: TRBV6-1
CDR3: CASRRGTNYGYTF

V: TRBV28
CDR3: CASRFRQGAYEQYF

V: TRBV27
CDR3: CASSLFRAHGGTQYF

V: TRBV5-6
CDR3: CASSASSSYEQYF

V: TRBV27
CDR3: CASTRIAGGPYEQYF

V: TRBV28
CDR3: CASTFLGEGYYGYTF

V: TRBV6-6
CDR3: CASSLTENYGYTF

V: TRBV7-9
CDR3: CASSPPGQDPYF

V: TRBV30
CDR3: CAWTADNYYGYTF

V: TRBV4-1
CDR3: CASSRAAGYNEQFF

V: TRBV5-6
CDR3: CASSNLTGATSYEQYF

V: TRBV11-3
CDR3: CASSLGQGTNEKLFF

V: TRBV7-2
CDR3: CASSTGLAARFYEQYF

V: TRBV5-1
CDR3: CASSLAPTGSRGNTIYF